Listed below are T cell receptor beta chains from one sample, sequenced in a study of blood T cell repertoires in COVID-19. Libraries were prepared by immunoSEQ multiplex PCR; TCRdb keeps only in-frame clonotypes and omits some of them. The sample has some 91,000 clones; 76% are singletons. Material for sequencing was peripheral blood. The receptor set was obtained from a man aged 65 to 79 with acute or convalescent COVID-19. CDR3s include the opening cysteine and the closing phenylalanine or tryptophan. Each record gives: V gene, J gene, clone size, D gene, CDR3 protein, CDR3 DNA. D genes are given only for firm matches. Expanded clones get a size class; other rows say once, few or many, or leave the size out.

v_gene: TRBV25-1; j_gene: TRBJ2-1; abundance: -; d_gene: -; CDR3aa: CASSDGDYSYNEQFF; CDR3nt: TGTGCCAGCAGTGACGGGGATTACTCCTACAATGAGCAGTTCTTC
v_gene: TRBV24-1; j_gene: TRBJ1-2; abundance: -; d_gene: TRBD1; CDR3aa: CATSDGRQGWQSYGYTF; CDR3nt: TGTGCCACCAGTGACGGGAGACAGGGCTGGCAGAGCTATGGCTACACCTTC
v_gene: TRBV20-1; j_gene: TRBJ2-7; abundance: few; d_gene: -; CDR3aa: CSAAVSYEQYF; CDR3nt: TGCAGTGCCGCAGTCTCCTACGAGCAGTACTTC
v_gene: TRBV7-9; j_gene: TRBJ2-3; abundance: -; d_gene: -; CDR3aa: CASSLGDSDPTDTQYF; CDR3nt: TGTGCCAGCAGCTTAGGGGACTCGGACCCTACAGATACGCAGTATTTT
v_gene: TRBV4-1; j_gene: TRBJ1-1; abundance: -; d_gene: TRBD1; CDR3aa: CASSQTGAGTEAFF; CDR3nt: TGCGCCAGCAGCCAAACAGGGGCTGGCACTGAAGCTTTCTTT
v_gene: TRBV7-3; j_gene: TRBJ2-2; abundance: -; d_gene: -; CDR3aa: CASSSGNTGELFF; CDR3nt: TGTGCCAGCAGCTCCGGTAACACCGGGGAGCTGTTTTTT
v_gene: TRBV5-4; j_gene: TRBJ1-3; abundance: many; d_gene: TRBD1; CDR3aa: CASSPTGGGNTIYF; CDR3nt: TGTGCCAGCAGCCCAACAGGGGGAGGAAACACCATATATTTT
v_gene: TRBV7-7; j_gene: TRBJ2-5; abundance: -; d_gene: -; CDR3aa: CASSLSGYETQYF; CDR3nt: TGTGCTAGCAGCCTGTCAGGGTACGAGACCCAGTACTTC
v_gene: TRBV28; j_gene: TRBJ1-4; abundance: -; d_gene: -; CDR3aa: CASKRGEMSEKLFF; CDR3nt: TGTGCCAGCAAACGGGGGGAAATGAGTGAAAAACTGTTTTTT
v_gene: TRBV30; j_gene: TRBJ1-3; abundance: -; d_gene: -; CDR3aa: CAWSVSPGYSGNTIYF; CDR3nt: TGTGCCTGGAGTGTAAGCCCGGGATACTCTGGAAACACCATATATTTT
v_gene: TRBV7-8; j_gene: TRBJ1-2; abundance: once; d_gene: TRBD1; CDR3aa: CASSPLSGTGGYGYTF; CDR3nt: TGTGCCAGCAGCCCGTTATCCGGGACAGGGGGCTATGGCTACACCTTC
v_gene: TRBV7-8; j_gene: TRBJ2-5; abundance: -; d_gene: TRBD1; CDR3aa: CASSLGTGQETQYF; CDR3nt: TGTGCCAGCAGCCTAGGGACAGGTCAAGAGACCCAGTACTTC
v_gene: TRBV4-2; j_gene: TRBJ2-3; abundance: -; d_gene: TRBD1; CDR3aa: CASSPRGTGSTDTQYF; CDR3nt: TGTGCCAGCAGCCCACGAGGGACAGGAAGCACAGATACGCAGTATTTT